The clone carrying this TCR beta chain was seen just once. The sample is drawn from a study of blood T cell repertoires in COVID-19. Whole-study context: Specimens from acute and convalescent COVID-19 originated in the United States, Italy and Spain.

Sequencing was performed with immunoSEQ multiplex PCR; in TCRdb, only in-frame clones are kept and a portion is missing. The table has under 200,000 clones, roughly 80% seen once. CDR1 MNHEY and CDR2 SVGEGT come from the germline V gene. The length of the CDR3 is 16 residues. With 4 bases removed from V and 6 bases from J, the gap between germline ends came to 20 bases. This TCR was recovered from a man aged 60 to 75 with active or convalescent COVID-19. The V and J genes are TRBV6-2 or TRBV6-3 and TRBJ2-3; D perhaps matches TRBD2 (5 bases). The sample was peripheral blood. The CDR3 DNA follows: TGTGCCAGCAGTTCCCCGGGGAGTGTGATATGGGATACGCAGTATTTT. It specifies CASSSPGSVIWDTQYF.